The 7 T cell receptor beta chains reported below all come from one sample, sequenced in a study of cytomegalovirus exposure and HLA in healthy donors (TCRdb year 2017). The method behind the library was the immunoSEQ multiplex PCR assay. TCRdb took this table from immuneACCESS and kept in-frame rearrangements with V and J called. Such tables lack part of the clones; where checked against another copy, unresolved V genes explain under half of the gap, and the rest is unexplained. The sample contains 180,000 or so clones, around nine tenths of them found a single time. 6.5% to 7.5% of the sample comes from the top ten. Sequencing was carried out using PBMCs. These TCRs come from a man aged 25 to 40 in good health and CMV-seropositive.

The genes are TRBV27 and TRBJ2-7; D is perhaps TRBD2 (6 bases). Trimming cost V 5 bases and J 2 bases, with 16 bases left between them. CDR1 is MNHEY and CDR2 is SMNVEV in the germline V gene (reference sequence). This CDR3 contains 15 residues. CDR3 in amino acids: CASSLGGVGTYEQYF. CDR3 DNA: TGTGCCAGCAGTCTGGGGGGAGTCGGGACCTACGAGCAGTACTTC.

This rearrangement joins TRBV11-3 to TRBJ2-1; D gene unclear. V was pared by 6 bases and J by 5 bases, with 2 bases between. CDR3 size: 10 residues. Germline V gene lookup returns CDR1 SGHNT and CDR2 YENEEA. The CDR3 loop reads CASSDNEQFF. CDR3 nucleotide sequence: TGTGCCAGCAGTGACAATGAGCAGTTCTTC.

The J gene is TRBJ2-7, the V gene TRBV18, with TRBD2 identical over 14 bases. This CDR3 has 16 amino acids. The germline V gene encodes CDR1 KGHSH and CDR2 LQKENI. With 3 bases clipped from V and 2 bases from J, the junction kept 3 bases outside the gene matches. CDR3 region: CASSPGLAGAAYEQYF. The DNA for the CDR3 is TGTGCCAGCTCACCGGGACTAGCGGGGGCCGCCTACGAGCAGTACTTC.

J is TRBJ2-1 and V is TRBV4-3, with 13 bases matching TRBD2. V was pared by 0 bases and J by 7 bases, with 6 bases of the junction left unmatched. Germline-derived CDR1 and CDR2 are LGHNA and YSLEER. CDR3 length: 17 residues. Here the CDR3 DNA reads TGCGCCAGCAGCCAAGATCGGACTAGCGGGGGCCCGAATGAGCAGTTCTTC. Its protein product is CASSQDRTSGGPNEQFF.

The rearrangement links TRBV6-6 to TRBJ1-5, with D possibly matching TRBD1 (5 bases). Germline lookup yields CDR1 MNHNY and CDR2 SVGAGI (reference sequence). Trimming removed 6 bases from V and 4 bases from J, with 7 bases in between. The CDR3 consists of 12 residues. The CDR3 loop is CASRTENQPQHF. The CDR3 DNA reads TGTGCCAGCAGGACAGAGAATCAGCCCCAGCATTTT.

The chain employs TRBV7-2 and TRBJ2-1; 10 bases map to TRBD2. Germline CDR1 reads SGHTA; CDR2 reads FQGNSA. The CDR3 extends over 17 amino acids. With V trimmed by 1 base and J by 9 bases, 12 bases remained unmatched. The CDR3: CASSLETSGARGSEQFF. CDR3 in DNA: TGTGCCAGCAGCTTAGAAACTAGCGGGGCCCGAGGCAGTGAGCAGTTCTTC.

The J gene is TRBJ2-7, the V gene TRBV5-1, with 12 bases lining up with TRBD2. Germline values: CDR1 SGHRS, CDR2 YFSETQ. V was clipped by 6 bases and J by 2 bases; unmatched bases: 18. The CDR3 runs to 19 residues. The CDR3 DNA reads TGCGCCAGCAAGGACAGTAAACTAGCGGGAGGAGGAGGGGCCTACGAGCAGTACTTC. Translated, it gives CASKDSKLAGGGGAYEQYF.